The 14 T cell receptor beta chains listed next were all sequenced from one sample in a study of graft-versus-host responses after intestinal transplantation. Libraries were prepared by immunoSEQ multiplex PCR; TCRdb keeps only in-frame clonotypes and omits some of them. The repertoire holds some 15,000 clones, with 80% to 95% as singletons. The sequencing used PBMCs, collected 1032 days after intestinal transplantation. The receptors derive from a human patient who received an intestinal transplant, so some T cells may come from the graft donor.

The rearrangement joins TRBV11-2 to TRBJ2-5; D unclear. Germline V gene data show CDR1 as SGHAT and CDR2 as FQNNGV. The CDR3 runs 16 residues. V lost 5 bases and J lost 5, with 21 bases in between. The CDR3 loop reads CASSPRLAGGWETQYF. For the CDR3, the DNA is TGTGCCAGCAGCCCCAGACTGGCTGGTGGGTGGGAGACCCAGTACTTC.

The rearrangement joins TRBV13 to TRBJ1-3, with D possibly TRBD1 on 5 matching bases. V was trimmed by 1 base and J by 2 bases, leaving 15 bases between them. Germline CDR1 reads PRHDT; CDR2 reads FYEKMQ (reference sequence). The CDR3 contains 17 residues. The CDR3 DNA sequence: TGTGCCAGCAGCTTAGCCACGGGGGTACTTACTGGAAACACCATATATTTT. It yields the protein CASSLATGVLTGNTIYF.

The chain couples TRBV6-9 to TRBJ2-7; 10 bases map to TRBD2. The ends lost 5 bases at V and 7 bases at J; junction bases unmatched: 11. From germline, CDR1 is MNHGY and CDR2 SVAAGI. The CDR3 totals 15 residues. As DNA, the CDR3 is TGTGCCAGCAGTAGGCCGGGACTAGCGTCCCGGGAGCAGTACTTC. This gives the protein CASSRPGLASREQYF.

Comment on this clone: A read error may account for a junction end that differs from germline. The genes are TRBV6-5 and TRBJ1-2; tentative D call: TRBD1 (6 bases). Germline V gene data show CDR1 as MNHEY and CDR2 as SVGAGI. The CDR3 extends over 12 amino acids. This CDR3 reads CAISGDTYGYTF. In nucleotides, the CDR3 is TGTGCCATCAGTGGGGACACCTATGGCTACACCTTC.

The chain combines TRBV5-8 with TRBJ2-7; D is unclear. CDR1 and CDR2 (germline): SGHTS, YDEGEE. V shed 3 bases and J shed 1 base, with 8 bases lying between them. The CDR3 sequence is 13 residues long. The CDR3 protein is CASSSPGSYEQYF. In nucleotides, the CDR3 is TGTGCCAGCAGCTCCCCCGGGTCCTACGAGCAGTACTTC.

This clone showed up just once. The chain has TRBV6-5 and TRBJ2-1; either TRBD1 or TRBD2 may supply D (5 bases each). Trimming shortened V by 4 bases and J by 12 bases, and 22 bases separated the two germline ends. The germline CDR1 and CDR2 sequences are MNHEY and SVGAGI. The CDR3 is 15 amino acids. The CDR3 bases are TGTGCCAGCAGTTTGGGGACGGGGTCTCCTGGGGGGCAGTTCTTC. Its protein product is CASSLGTGSPGGQFF.

The genes are TRBV9 and TRBJ1-2; 11 nucleotides agree with TRBD1. This CDR3 spans 17 amino acids. Germline-derived CDR1 and CDR2 are SGDLS and YYNGEE. V lost 3 bases, J lost 10 bases, and 17 bases stayed unmatched. The CDR3 coding sequence is TGTGCCAGCAGCGAGGGGCCGGGACAGGGGGTTATCGTTGCCTACACCTTC. Translation: CASSEGPGQGVIVAYTF. The full variable domain, completed using reference TRBV9 and TRBJ1-2, is DSGVTQTPKHLITATGQRVTLRCSPRSGDLSVYWYQQSLDQGLQFLIQYYNGEERAKGNILERFSAQQFPDLHSELNLSSLELGDSALYFCASSEGPGQGVIVAYTFGSGTRLTVV.

The chain couples TRBV5-3 to TRBJ1-6, with TRBD1 as a possible D gene (5 bases). TRBV5-3 is given ORF status, its function remaining uncertain. The V end was cut by 8 bases, the J end by 12 bases, with 24 bases between. The CDR3 contains 15 residues. CDR3 residues: CASSKGPLGGGPLHF. The DNA of the CDR3 is TGTGCCAGCAGCAAGGGACCGCTCGGCGGAGGACCCCTCCACTTT.

This clone was observed once. The rearrangement uses TRBV9 and TRBJ2-3; D remains unclear. The CDR3 length is 13 residues. Per germline, CDR1 SGDLS and CDR2 YYNGEE. Between the trimmed V and J ends, which lost 3 bases and 10 bases, there was a span of 15 bases. The CDR3 reads CASSETTTVAQYF. The CDR3 DNA reads TGTGCCAGCAGCGAAACAACTACGGTGGCGCAGTATTTT. Using reference TRBV9 and TRBJ2-3 for the parts outside the CDR3, the full variable domain is DSGVTQTPKHLITATGQRVTLRCSPRSGDLSVYWYQQSLDQGLQFLIQYYNGEERAKGNILERFSAQQFPDLHSELNLSSLELGDSALYFCASSETTTVAQYFGPGTRLTVL.

CDR3 in amino acids: CASSLRAGQNTEAFF. CDR3 coding DNA: TGTGCCAGCAGCCTCCGCGCGGGGCAGAACACTGAAGCTTTCTTT. J is TRBJ1-1 and V is TRBV5-4, with a possible D match to TRBD1 (5 bases). This CDR3 comprises 15 residues. In germline, CDR1 is SGHNT, CDR2 YYREEE (reference sequence). V lost 4 bases to trimming and J lost 1 base, with 14 bases between them.

V is TRBV10-3 and J is TRBJ2-7, with D tentatively TRBD2 (6 bases). V was cut by 11 bases and J by 1 base, with 12 bases left in between. This CDR3 is built from 12 residues. Germline values: CDR1 ENHRY, CDR2 SYGVKD. For the CDR3, the DNA is TGTGCCGTCGCAGGGAGGTCCTACGAGCAGTACTTC. As protein: CAVAGRSYEQYF.

This clone was found a few times. V usage is TRBV5-6 and J usage is TRBJ2-5; 7 positions match TRBD2. The germline gives CDR1 SGHDT, CDR2 YYEEEE. The CDR3 spans 14 residues. Unmatched junction bases numbered 9, after V lost 5 bases and J lost 5 bases. The CDR3 loop reads CASRPGLVAETQYF. The DNA of the CDR3 is TGTGCCAGCAGGCCAGGACTAGTGGCGGAGACCCAGTACTTC.

This clone was recorded once. The chain carries TRBV19 and TRBJ2-7; D tentatively fits TRBD1 or TRBD2 (5 bases each). Trimming took 1 base from V and 0 from J, leaving 7 bases between them. There are 14 residues in the CDR3. Germline V gene sequence: CDR1 LNHDA, CDR2 SQIVND (reference sequence). As DNA, the CDR3 is TGTGCCAGTAGTATAGGGGGGAGCTCCTACGAGCAGTACTTC. This translates into CASSIGGSSYEQYF. The variable domain in full, with the rest retrieved from reference TRBV19 and TRBJ2-7, is DGGITQSPKYLFRKEGQNVTLSCEQNLNHDAMYWYRQDPGQGLRLIYYSQIVNDFQKGDIAEGYSVSREKKESFPLTVTSAQKNPTAFYLCASSIGGSSYEQYFGPGTRLTVT.

This chain joins TRBV19 and TRBJ2-7; 10 nucleotides agree with TRBD1. Germline CDR1 and CDR2: LNHDA and SQIVND (reference sequence). V shed 6 bases and J 2 bases; nucleotides not matched to a gene: 7. The CDR3 runs to 15 residues. Written as DNA, the CDR3 is TGTGCCAGTAGCACCCACGGACAGGGGGCCTACGAGCAGTACTTC. This sequence encodes CASSTHGQGAYEQYF.